Included here is one T cell receptor beta chain sequence, with context. Its antigen is currently unknown. This specimen belongs to a study of OX40 agonist ivuxolimab in advanced cancers. Overall study findings and caveats: Compared with CD4+, CD8+ T cells on average had more expanded clones.

Trimming removed 1 base at V and 8 bases at J, with 12 bases between. The V gene's germline CDR1 is MGHDK and CDR2 SYGVNS. The CDR3 length is 14 residues. Patients were excluded for autoimmune disease history or systemic immunosuppression. Blood got drawn at baseline, again on cycle 4 day 1, and then on cycle 7 day 1. TCRdb's table, derived via immunoSEQ multiplex PCR, lists solely in-frame clones and lacks some. The sample lists approximately 130,000 clones; more than 85% were seen once. This TCR was sampled from an adult with an advanced solid tumor such as melanoma, head and neck, liver or kidney cancer. The gene calls are TRBV25-1 and TRBJ2-1, with D tentatively TRBD1 (6 bases). Material: CD4+ or CD8+ T cells sorted from blood, obtained in a trial of the OX40 agonist ivuxolimab. The CDR3 sequence is CASSESGTIHEQFF. As DNA, the CDR3 is TGTGCCAGCAGTGAATCCGGGACAATCCATGAGCAGTTCTTC.